The 29 T cell receptor beta chains presented below share a single source sample, sequenced in a study of beta chain features in type 1 diabetes. Broader study findings: A moderate, significant TCRB CDR3 shortening appeared in type 1 diabetes across four CD4+ subsets.

These receptors are not linked to any known antigen. The isolated RNA, all of it, was reverse transcribed, so expressed TCRB transcripts were what got sequenced. Assay used: immunoSEQ multiplex PCR; TCRdb lists only in-frame clones, some missing. The sample lists 680,000 or so clones; roughly 13% were seen once. The sequenced sample was naive CD4+ T cells from blood. Receptors were obtained from a man between 18 and 29 years old with type 1 diabetes.

DNA of the CDR3: TGTGCCAGTAGTCCCGGGGGGACTGCATTCACAGATACGCAGTATTTT. It encodes CASSPGGTAFTDTQYF. The gene calls are TRBV19 and TRBJ2-3; 7 bases align to TRBD2. Trimming cost V 5 bases and J 2 bases; bases outside gene matches: 10. The germline gives CDR1 LNHDA, CDR2 SQIVND (reference sequence). This CDR3 region has 16 residues.

The V gene is TRBV5-1, the J gene TRBJ2-5; 7 nucleotides align to TRBD1. V was pared by 4 bases and J by 1 base, with 10 bases of the junction left unmatched. Looked up from germline, CDR1 is SGHRS and CDR2 is YFSETQ. The CDR3 extends over 16 amino acids. The CDR3 reads CASSPGQAGVQETQYF. Here the CDR3 DNA reads TGCGCCAGCAGCCCAGGACAGGCCGGGGTCCAAGAGACCCAGTACTTC.

The rearrangement joins TRBV5-1 to TRBJ1-6, with 7 bases lining up with TRBD1. The CDR3 has 16 amino acids. The trim removed 4 bases at V and 8 bases at J, leaving 12 bases unmatched. CDR1 and CDR2 (germline): SGHRS, YFSETQ. Here the CDR3 reads CASSPTGAKRDSPLHF. The CDR3 DNA reads TGCGCCAGCAGCCCCACAGGGGCTAAAAGGGATTCACCCCTCCACTTT.

Note on this clone: This same CDR3 is encoded by further DNA sequences in the sample. V is TRBV28 and J is TRBJ1-2; tentatively, D is TRBD1 (5 bases). The V gene's germline CDR1 is MDHEN and CDR2 SYDVKM. V shed 2 bases and J shed 7 bases, with 8 bases lying between them. This CDR3 comprises 12 residues. The chain's CDR3 is CASSLGGSGYTF. DNA of the CDR3: TGTGCCAGCAGTTTAGGGGGGTCTGGCTACACCTTC.

This clone turned up a few times. The rearrangement uses TRBV21-1 and TRBJ2-3; the table names TRBD2, a call not compared with the DNA. TRBV21-1 is tagged as a pseudogene. The CDR3 is 19 residues long. CDR3 sequence reads: CASSARRSGGAMGTDTQYF. The CDR3 region has the DNA TGTGCCAGCAGCGCCCGGCGAAGCGGGGGGGCGATGGGAACAGATACGCAGTATTTT.

This clone was detected a few times. The rearrangement uses TRBV5-1 and TRBJ2-7; D is uncertain. The germline V gene has CDR1 SGHRS and CDR2 YFSETQ. The germline V and J ends were trimmed by 2 bases and 3 bases, with 15 bases remaining between them. The CDR3 spans 15 residues. CDR3 in amino acids: CASSFLEQKHYEQYF. CDR3 DNA sequence: TGCGCCAGCAGCTTTTTGGAACAGAAGCACTACGAGCAGTACTTC.

This clone was observed a few times. The identical CDR3 is also encoded by other nucleotide sequences in the sample. The chain uses TRBV19 and TRBJ2-3; unclear D gene. This CDR3 comprises 12 residues. V lost 4 bases and J 2 bases, leaving 4 bases between the germline ends. The V gene's germline CDR1 is LNHDA and CDR2 SQIVND (reference sequence). In nucleotides, the CDR3 is TGTGCCAGTAGTACCAACACAGATACGCAGTATTTT. The encoded protein is CASSTNTDTQYF.

The table lists this clone with a few counts. V usage is TRBV27 and J usage is TRBJ2-1; no firm D call. V gave up 3 bases and J gave up 5 bases, with 5 bases separating them. The CDR3 totals 12 residues. CDR1 and CDR2 from the germline V gene are MNHEY and SMNVEV (reference sequence). The CDR3 sequence: CASSLFNNEQFF. The CDR3 region has the DNA TGTGCCAGCAGTTTGTTCAACAATGAGCAGTTCTTC.

The CDR3 nucleotides are TGTGCCTGGAGTGCACACGTTGCCTACGAGCAGTACTTC. Translating gives CAWSAHVAYEQYF. This rearrangement joins TRBV30 to TRBJ2-7; D unclear. The germline gives CDR1 GTSNPN, CDR2 SVGIG (reference sequence). The CDR3 has 13 residues. The V and J ends lost 1 base and 2 bases respectively, with 9 bases between them.

This chain links TRBV4-1 with TRBJ2-2, with 8 bases matching TRBD1. The germline V gene encodes CDR1 MGHRA and CDR2 YSYEKL. CDR3 length: 18 amino acids. Trimming at V came to 0 bases and at J to 0 bases, leaving 6 bases not matched to a gene. For the CDR3, the DNA is TGCGCCAGCAGCCAAGATGAGTGGGGACAGGCGAACACCGGGGAGCTGTTTTTT. Protein product: CASSQDEWGQANTGELFF.

In DNA, the CDR3 is TGTGCCAGCAGTTCACCCCCAGGGGACTATGGCTACACCTTC. Encoded protein: CASSSPPGDYGYTF. The V gene is TRBV6-6, the J gene TRBJ1-2; tentatively, D is TRBD1 (6 bases). This CDR3 is 14 amino acids long. Between the trimmed V and J ends, which lost 4 bases and 3 bases, there was a span of 12 bases. Germline V CDR1 and CDR2: MNHNY, SVGAGI (reference sequence).

This clone was observed a handful of times. The V gene is TRBV4-1, the J gene TRBJ1-2; D is possibly TRBD1 (6 bases). Trimming pared 1 base from V and 4 bases from J, leaving 13 bases between. The CDR3 runs to 15 residues. Per germline, CDR1 MGHRA and CDR2 YSYEKL. The CDR3 sequence: CASSQGGGPGYGYTF. CDR3 nucleotide sequence: TGCGCCAGCAGCCAAGGAGGGGGGCCGGGCTATGGCTACACCTTC.

This clone came up a few times. This sequence joins TRBV30 and TRBJ1-6, with 9 bases matching TRBD1. This CDR3 is built from 15 residues. V lost 1 base and J lost 7; bases outside the gene matches: 5. Looked up from germline, CDR1 is GTSNPN and CDR2 is SVGIG (reference sequence). This chain's CDR3 is CAWSGPQGANSPLHF. The CDR3 DNA follows: TGTGCCTGGAGTGGACCACAGGGGGCAAATTCACCCCTCCACTTT.

This clone was detected only a few times. V gene TRBV4-2 combines with J gene TRBJ2-6; D is uncertain. The germline V gene encodes CDR1 LGHNA and CDR2 YNFKEQ. V gave up 4 bases and J gave up 2 bases, with 6 bases separating them. The CDR3 is 14 residues long. For the CDR3, the DNA is TGTGCCAGCAGCCTCATTACTGGGGCCAACGTCCTGACTTTC. Its translation is CASSLITGANVLTF.

This chain links TRBV5-1 with TRBJ1-2; the D gene is possibly TRBD1 (6 bases). V was shortened by 1 base and J by 2 bases, with 9 bases between the two germline ends. CDR3 size: 14 residues. The germline gives CDR1 SGHRS, CDR2 YFSETQ. CDR3 amino acids: CASSLQGTNYGYTF. The CDR3 nucleotides read TGCGCCAGCAGCTTGCAGGGGACGAACTATGGCTACACCTTC.

The rearrangement joins TRBV4-1 to TRBJ2-2; TRBD1 matches 8 bases. J lost 0 bases, V lost 3 bases, and 3 bases had no gene match. Germline V gene data show CDR1 as MGHRA and CDR2 as YSYEKL. The CDR3 has 16 amino acids. The CDR3 spells CASSQDRVPNTGELFF. The DNA for the CDR3 is TGCGCCAGCAGCCAGGACAGGGTTCCGAACACCGGGGAGCTGTTTTTT.

This clone was seen a handful of times. This chain uses TRBV6-9 with TRBJ2-1, with 9 bases fitting TRBD1. Germline V gene sequence: CDR1 MNHGY, CDR2 SVAAGI. The CDR3 has 14 residues. V lost 8 bases to trimming and J lost 3 bases; unmatched junction nucleotides: 5. The CDR3 DNA reads as TGTGCCAGCCGAACGGGACAGGGCTACAATGAGCAGTTCTTC. Its protein is CASRTGQGYNEQFF.

This clone came up a few times. V usage is TRBV6-6 and J usage is TRBJ1-2; 7 nucleotides agree with TRBD1. The germline CDR1 and CDR2 sequences are MNHNY and SVGAGI (reference sequence). The CDR3 runs 13 residues. Trimming took 6 bases from V and 6 from J; bases not matched to a gene: 7. The DNA of the CDR3 is TGTGCCAGCAGCTTCGACAGGGTAAATGGCTACACCTTC. This codes for CASSFDRVNGYTF.

The sample holds a few counts of this clone. The chain combines TRBV4-2 with TRBJ2-7; no clear D. CDR3 length equals 16 residues. Per germline, CDR1 LGHNA and CDR2 YNFKEQ. With 1 base removed from V and 0 bases from J, the gap between germline ends came to 13 bases. The chain's CDR3 is CASSQAAQTSSYEQYF. The CDR3 bases are TGTGCCAGCAGCCAAGCCGCCCAGACGAGCTCCTACGAGCAGTACTTC.

The V gene is TRBV30, the J gene TRBJ1-3; D unclear. This CDR3 spans 15 amino acids. Trimming stripped 1 base from V and 0 bases from J, with 10 bases between. Germline V CDR1 and CDR2: GTSNPN, SVGIG (reference sequence). The DNA for the CDR3 is TGTGCCTGGAGTGAATCATCAAGCTCTGGAAACACCATATATTTT. Translated: CAWSESSSSGNTIYF. Full variable domain (remainder filled in from reference TRBV30 and TRBJ1-3): SQTIHQWPATLVQPVGSPLSLECTVEGTSNPNLYWYRQAAGRGLQLLFYSVGIGQISSEVPQNLSASRPQDRQFILSSKKLLLSDSGFYLCAWSESSSSGNTIYFGEGSWLTVV.

This chain connects TRBV7-8 to TRBJ2-3; 7 nucleotides align to TRBD1. This CDR3 is built from 13 residues. V trimming: 5 bases; J trimming: 4 bases; junction bases outside the gene matches: 3. Germline CDR1 reads SGHVS; CDR2 reads FQNEAQ. The CDR3 DNA sequence: TGTGCCAGCAGCAGTGGACAGGCAGATACGCAGTATTTT. Its protein is CASSSGQADTQYF.

The J gene is TRBJ2-5, the V gene TRBV6-1; perhaps TRBD1 as D (6 bases). Deletions cut 8 bases from V and 3 bases from J, with 13 bases between. From germline, CDR1 is MNHNS and CDR2 SASEGT. This CDR3 is 13 amino acids long. CDR3 residues: CASVRDKKETQYF. In nucleotides, the CDR3 is TGTGCCAGCGTCCGGGACAAGAAAGAGACCCAGTACTTC.

The chain is built from TRBV7-9 and TRBJ1-4; D is unresolved. Germline loops: CDR1 SEHNR, CDR2 FQNEAQ (reference sequence). The CDR3 is made up of 14 amino acids. Deletions cut 1 base from V and 7 bases from J, with 10 bases between. The CDR3 here is CASSLDTRGEKLFF. For the CDR3, the DNA is TGTGCCAGCAGCTTAGACACCCGGGGTGAAAAACTGTTTTTT.

This clone has a handful of counts. The chain links TRBV10-3 to TRBJ1-2; 8 bases map to TRBD1. V lost 4 bases to trimming and J lost 8 bases; unmatched junction nucleotides: 6. The CDR3 runs 13 residues. CDR1 and CDR2 from the germline V gene are ENHRY and SYGVKD. CDR3 region: CAISGGQGEGYTF. CDR3 nucleotides: TGTGCCATCAGTGGCGGACAGGGAGAGGGCTACACCTTC.

The chain joins TRBV10-3 to TRBJ2-1; the D is unclear. V was shortened by 4 bases and J by 5 bases, with 6 bases between the two germline ends. The CDR3 length is 12 residues. In germline, CDR1 is ENHRY, CDR2 SYGVKD. The CDR3: CAISGMDNEQFF. The CDR3 region has the DNA TGTGCCATCAGTGGTATGGACAATGAGCAGTTCTTC.

This clone was observed a few times. The genes are TRBV4-2 and TRBJ1-1; 9 bases are a match to TRBD1. V lost 3 bases to trimming and J lost 8 bases; unmatched junction nucleotides: 10. Per germline, CDR1 LGHNA and CDR2 YNFKEQ. This CDR3 region has 15 residues. The CDR3 DNA reads as TGTGCCAGCAGCCATCCCGGGACAGGGAGGACCGAAGCTTTCTTT. Translating gives CASSHPGTGRTEAFF.

This clone has more than one count but fewer than ten. The genes are TRBV6-1 and TRBJ1-6; D is unresolved. CDR1 and CDR2 from the germline V gene are MNHNS and SASEGT. This CDR3 comprises 16 residues. Trimming removed 1 base at V and 0 bases at J, with 7 bases between. CDR3 coding DNA: TGTGCCAGCAGTGAAGACGGGAGCTCCTATAATTCACCCCTCCACTTT. The encoded protein is CASSEDGSSYNSPLHF.

The chain employs TRBV13 and TRBJ1-2, with D maybe TRBD1 (5 bases). Germline V gene data show CDR1 as PRHDT and CDR2 as FYEKMQ (reference sequence). Trimming removed 5 bases from V and 7 bases from J, with 11 bases in between. The CDR3 spans 12 residues. CDR3 in DNA: TGTGCCAGCAGCCTGTGGGGGGGTGGCTACACCTTC. Protein product: CASSLWGGGYTF.

There are a few counts of this clone. The chain carries TRBV19 and TRBJ2-1; D call uncertain. V was pared by 5 bases and J by 0 bases, with 11 bases between. CDR1 LNHDA and CDR2 SQIVND come from the germline V gene (reference sequence). There are 15 residues in the CDR3. The CDR3 here is CASSVAFSSYNEQFF. CDR3 nucleotide sequence: TGTGCCAGTAGTGTGGCATTTAGCTCCTACAATGAGCAGTTCTTC.